The 28 T cell receptor beta chains presented below share a single source sample, sequenced in a study of vaccination effects on CD4 cells after COVID-19. These TCRs' antigens remain unknown. Assay: immunoSEQ multiplex PCR; the TCRdb copy retains only in-frame clones and omits some. The table has under 80,000 clones, 70% to 75% seen once. In the ViraFEST assay, antigen-specific CD4+ clonotypes were identified by expansion after peptide-pool stimulation. Culturing for about 10 days preceded CD4+ T cell isolation. Source: CD4+ T cells from PBMCs cultured with HCoV-229E spike peptides, taken before COVID-19 vaccination. The receptors were gathered from a human donor who received a COVID-19 vaccine.

This chain links TRBV7-8 with TRBJ1-2; D unresolved. The CDR3 totals 18 residues. Germline V gene lookup returns CDR1 SGHVS and CDR2 FQNEAQ. V lost 2 bases and J lost 4, with 23 bases in between. Written as DNA, the CDR3 is TGTGCCAGCAGCTTAATTTACGGGCAAACGGAGAAGGTCTATGGCTACACCTTC. It yields the protein CASSLIYGQTEKVYGYTF. Combining the CDR3 with reference TRBV7-8 and TRBJ1-2 gives the whole variable domain GAGVSQSPRYKVAKRGQDVALRCDPISGHVSLFWYQQALGQGPEFLTYFQNEAQLDKSGLPSDRFFAERPEGSVSTLKIQRTQQEDSAVYLCASSLIYGQTEKVYGYTFGSGTRLTVV.

This rearrangement joins TRBV19 to TRBJ2-2; D unresolved. The germline CDR1 and CDR2 sequences are LNHDA and SQIVND (reference sequence). Trimming took off 3 bases at V and 8 bases at J, with 7 bases between the two ends. This CDR3 comprises 12 residues. DNA of the CDR3: TGTGCCAGTAGTATCGTTACTGGGGAGCTGTTTTTT. Residues: CASSIVTGELFF.

V and J are TRBV5-4 and TRBJ2-5; 11 nucleotides align to TRBD2. CDR1 is SGHNT and CDR2 is YYREEE in the germline V gene (reference sequence). The CDR3 is made up of 14 amino acids. The V and J ends lost 3 bases and 4 bases, in that order; junction bases with no gene match: 2. CDR3 sequence: CASSSLAGVETQYF. CDR3 in DNA: TGTGCCAGCAGCTCACTAGCGGGGGTAGAGACCCAGTACTTC. The full variable domain, its missing parts supplied by reference TRBV5-4 and TRBJ2-5, is ETGVTQSPTHLIKTRGQQVTLRCSSQSGHNTVSWYQQALGQGPQFIFQYYREEENGRGNFPPRFSGLQFPNYSSELNVNALELDDSALYLCASSSLAGVETQYFGPGTRLLVL.

The chain recombines TRBV2 with TRBJ2-6; D perhaps matches TRBD2 (5 bases). Trimming shortened V by 9 bases and J by 1 base, and 10 bases separated the two germline ends. The length of the CDR3 is 14 residues. CDR1 SNHLY and CDR2 FYNNEI come from the germline V gene. The CDR3 region has the DNA TGTGCCAGAGAGAGGGTTTCTGGGGCCAACGTCCTGACTTTC. This translates into CARERVSGANVLTF.

The chain recombines TRBV27 with TRBJ1-6; 7 bases match TRBD1. CDR3 size: 12 residues. Unmatched junction bases numbered 6, after V lost 5 bases and J lost 14 bases. Germline CDR1 and CDR2: MNHEY and SMNVEV (reference sequence). CDR3: CASSPRGSTLHF. CDR3 bases: TGTGCCAGCAGTCCCAGGGGGTCAACCCTCCACTTT.

This clone showed up just a few times. The chain carries TRBV7-3 and TRBJ2-2; D uncertain. The germline V and J ends were trimmed by 2 bases and 4 bases, with 8 bases remaining between them. This CDR3 is 14 amino acids long. CDR1 is SGHTA, CDR2 FQGTGA, per germline. CDR3 loop: CASSLVPLTGELFF. The DNA for the CDR3 is TGTGCCAGCAGCTTAGTCCCTCTCACCGGGGAGCTGTTTTTT.

The chain couples TRBV7-9 to TRBJ1-4; D might be TRBD1 (5 bases). Between the trimmed V and J ends, which lost 1 base and 3 bases, there was a span of 12 bases. This CDR3 spans 16 amino acids. Germline lookup yields CDR1 SEHNR and CDR2 FQNEAQ (reference sequence). CDR3 in amino acids: CASSLVQGTPNEKLFF. DNA for the CDR3: TGTGCCAGCAGCTTAGTTCAGGGAACACCTAATGAAAAACTGTTTTTT.

V gene TRBV3-1 (or the pseudogene TRBV3-2) combines with J gene TRBJ2-2, with a tentative D call TRBD2 (6 bases). The V gene lost 1 base and the J gene lost 3 bases, with 12 bases spanning the gap. This CDR3 has 16 amino acids. Germline CDR1 LGHDT, CDR2 YNNKEL (reference sequence). CDR3 region: CASSQGRGLYTGELFF. CDR3 sequence (DNA): TGTGCCAGCAGCCAAGGGAGGGGTTTGTACACCGGGGAGCTGTTTTTT.

The gene calls are TRBV9 and TRBJ1-6; no reliable D call. The germline V gene encodes CDR1 SGDLS and CDR2 YYNGEE. V was cut by 0 bases and J by 8 bases, with 9 bases left in between. The CDR3 is made up of 14 amino acids. The CDR3 region is CASSVAQTDSPLHF. CDR3 bases: TGTGCCAGCAGCGTAGCTCAGACGGATTCACCCCTCCACTTT.

The J gene is TRBJ1-1, the V gene TRBV28; 9 nucleotides align to TRBD1. This CDR3 spans 15 amino acids. CDR1 is MDHEN, CDR2 SYDVKM, per germline. V was pared by 5 bases and J by 6 bases, with 10 bases of the junction left unmatched. The CDR3 protein is CASSPPGQGLPEAFF. CDR3 bases: TGTGCCAGCAGTCCACCGGGACAGGGTCTTCCTGAAGCTTTCTTT.

This clone was observed once. V is TRBV19 and J is TRBJ1-5; 7 bases line up with TRBD1. CDR1 is LNHDA and CDR2 is SQIVND in the germline V gene (reference sequence). This CDR3 spans 16 amino acids. V shed 3 bases, J shed 4 bases, and the junction held 9 bases outside the gene matches. In DNA, the CDR3 is TGTGCCAGTAGTATGGTGCGACAGGGAAGAAATCAGCCCCAGCATTTT. It is translated as CASSMVRQGRNQPQHF.

The J gene is TRBJ1-4, the V gene TRBV6-5; 7 bases map to TRBD1. Germline V gene data show CDR1 as MNHEY and CDR2 as SVGAGI. The V segment lost 6 bases and the J segment 8 bases; nucleotides outside the gene matches: 9. CDR3 length equals 14 residues. The CDR3 region has the DNA TGTGCCAGCAGACGCCGGGACAGATCGGAAAAACTGTTTTTT. Amino acids: CASRRRDRSEKLFF.

This chain connects TRBV5-1 to TRBJ2-2; 9 bases align to TRBD1. The CDR3 totals 16 residues. Trimming removed 4 bases from V and 2 bases from J; junction bases left unmatched: 6. CDR1 and CDR2 (germline): SGHRS, YFSETQ. The CDR3 protein is CASSPPGQGNTGELFF. In DNA form, the CDR3 reads TGCGCCAGCAGCCCTCCGGGACAGGGTAACACCGGGGAGCTGTTTTTT.

This clone has only a few counts. The rearrangement uses TRBV6-6 and TRBJ1-1, with D possibly being TRBD1 (5 bases). CDR1 is MNHNY and CDR2 is SVGAGI in the germline V gene (reference sequence). Trimming cost V 0 bases and J 6 bases, with 14 bases left between them. This CDR3 has 15 amino acids. The CDR3 DNA is TGTGCCAGCAGTTACTCAAGGGGAGGGATCGCTGAAGCTTTCTTT. Amino acids: CASSYSRGGIAEAFF.

The genes are TRBV4-1 and TRBJ1-6, with 9 bases identical to TRBD1. Germline V gene lookup returns CDR1 MGHRA and CDR2 YSYEKL. The CDR3 runs to 19 residues. Germline trimming cut 5 bases from V and 0 bases from J; bases unmatched to any gene: 11. In DNA, the CDR3 is TGCGCCAGCAGCACCCGGGGGACAGGGCCTAGCTCCTATAATTCACCCCTCCACTTT. This codes for CASSTRGTGPSSYNSPLHF.

The chain joins TRBV12-3 or TRBV12-4 to TRBJ2-7, with D unclear. This CDR3 region has 12 residues. The V gene lost 7 bases and the J gene lost 0 bases, with 7 bases spanning the gap. DNA for the CDR3: TGTGCCAGCACCTCTTTCTCCTACGAGCAGTACGTC. This sequence encodes CASTSFSYEQYV.

The rearrangement joins TRBV5-8 to TRBJ2-7; D gene uncertain. The length of the CDR3 is 12 residues. CDR1 and CDR2 (germline): SGHTS, YDEGEE. Trimming stripped 2 bases from V and 6 bases from J, with 9 bases between. CDR3 DNA sequence: TGTGCCAGCAGCTTTCCTGGTACCGAGCAGTACGTC. Amino acid sequence: CASSFPGTEQYV.

This chain joins TRBV6-5 and TRBJ2-7; 11 bases line up with TRBD2. Per germline, CDR1 MNHEY and CDR2 SVGAGI. The CDR3 contains 14 residues. V lost 7 bases to trimming and J lost 3 bases; unmatched junction nucleotides: 5. The CDR3 loop is CASTRTSGFYEQYV. CDR3 nucleotides: TGTGCCAGCACCCGGACTAGCGGGTTCTACGAGCAGTACGTC.

This chain uses TRBV5-1 with TRBJ2-1; D remains ambiguous. The CDR3 has 14 amino acids. Trimming removed 0 bases at V and 5 bases at J, with 9 bases between. From germline, CDR1 is SGHRS and CDR2 YFSETQ. CDR3 coding DNA: TGCGCCAGCAGCTTGGGACAAGCCGACAATGAGCAGTTCTTC. The encoded protein is CASSLGQADNEQFF.

The rearrangement joins TRBV11-3 to TRBJ2-7; no firm D call. Germline assignment: CDR1 SGHNT and CDR2 YENEEA. CDR3 length equals 16 residues. V lost 5 bases, J lost 3 bases, and 20 bases lay in between. In nucleotides, the CDR3 is TGTGCCAGCAGCCCCAGAACTCGCGGCTGGCACTACGAGCAGTACGTC. Protein product: CASSPRTRGWHYEQYV.

The chain employs TRBV7-3 and TRBJ2-7, with a tentative D call TRBD1 (5 bases). The CDR3 is 14 residues long. Germline V gives CDR1 SGHTA, CDR2 FQGTGA. V was trimmed by 2 bases and J by 0 bases, leaving 8 bases between them. The CDR3 loop is CASSLGQSSYEQYV. In DNA, the CDR3 is TGTGCCAGCAGCTTAGGACAAAGCTCCTACGAGCAGTACGTC.

This rearrangement joins TRBV21-1 to TRBJ1-3; the table's D gene call, TRBD1, was not cross checked with the DNA. TRBV21-1 is a listed pseudogene. This CDR3 has 17 amino acids. CDR3 loop: CASSKWGPTGVGNTIYF. Here the CDR3 DNA reads TGTGCCAGCAGCAAATGGGGACCGACAGGGGTTGGAAACACCATATATTTT.

The chain joins TRBV6-5 to TRBJ1-5; D is ambiguous. Trimming took off 2 bases at V and 3 bases at J, with 5 bases between the two ends. Germline CDR1 MNHEY, CDR2 SVGAGI. This CDR3 comprises 13 residues. In nucleotides, the CDR3 is TGTGCCAGCAGTTACAACCACAATCAGCCCCAGCATTTT. As protein: CASSYNHNQPQHF.

The rearrangement joins TRBV24-1 to TRBJ2-3, with TRBD2 as a possible D gene (7 bases). Germline CDR1 KGHDR, CDR2 SFDVKD. V was clipped by 3 bases and J by 5 bases, with 14 bases between them. The CDR3 spans 15 residues. The CDR3 is CATSDMGGALDTQYF. DNA of the CDR3: TGTGCCACCAGTGATATGGGGGGGGCGTTAGATACGCAGTATTTT.

The V gene is TRBV19, the J gene TRBJ2-3, with TRBD2 matching over 8 bases. The CDR3 sequence is 15 residues long. The J segment lost 2 bases and the V segment lost 5 bases, leaving 6 bases of the junction unmatched. Germline V CDR1 and CDR2: LNHDA, SQIVND (reference sequence). CDR3 DNA: TGTGCCAGTAGTTCCGTAGCGGGGTACACAGATACGCAGTATTTT. This codes for CASSSVAGYTDTQYF.

The genes are TRBV12-3 or TRBV12-4 and TRBJ2-3; D is possibly TRBD1 (5 bases). The CDR3 runs 13 residues. Between the trimmed V and J ends, which lost 6 bases and 5 bases, there was a span of 12 bases. Written as DNA, the CDR3 is TGTGCCAGCAGATACCAGGGTTTAGATACGCAGTATTTT. Translation: CASRYQGLDTQYF.

The CDR3 nucleotides read TGTGCCAGCAGCTCGTCTGGGGGGCAAGAGACCCAGTACTTC. Amino acid sequence: CASSSSGGQETQYF. V is TRBV11-3 and J is TRBJ2-5; a weak D match, TRBD2 (6 bases). The length of the CDR3 is 14 residues. V was clipped by 4 bases and J by 2 bases, with 11 bases between them. CDR1 and CDR2 from the germline V gene are SGHNT and YENEEA.

The chain is built from TRBV18 and TRBJ1-1; D unclear. Per germline, CDR1 KGHSH and CDR2 LQKENI. V lost 6 bases and J 5 bases, leaving 13 bases between the germline ends. The CDR3 has 13 residues. The CDR3 sequence is CASSAGLGTEAFF. CDR3 nucleotides: TGTGCCAGCTCTGCGGGCCTGGGGACTGAAGCTTTCTTT.